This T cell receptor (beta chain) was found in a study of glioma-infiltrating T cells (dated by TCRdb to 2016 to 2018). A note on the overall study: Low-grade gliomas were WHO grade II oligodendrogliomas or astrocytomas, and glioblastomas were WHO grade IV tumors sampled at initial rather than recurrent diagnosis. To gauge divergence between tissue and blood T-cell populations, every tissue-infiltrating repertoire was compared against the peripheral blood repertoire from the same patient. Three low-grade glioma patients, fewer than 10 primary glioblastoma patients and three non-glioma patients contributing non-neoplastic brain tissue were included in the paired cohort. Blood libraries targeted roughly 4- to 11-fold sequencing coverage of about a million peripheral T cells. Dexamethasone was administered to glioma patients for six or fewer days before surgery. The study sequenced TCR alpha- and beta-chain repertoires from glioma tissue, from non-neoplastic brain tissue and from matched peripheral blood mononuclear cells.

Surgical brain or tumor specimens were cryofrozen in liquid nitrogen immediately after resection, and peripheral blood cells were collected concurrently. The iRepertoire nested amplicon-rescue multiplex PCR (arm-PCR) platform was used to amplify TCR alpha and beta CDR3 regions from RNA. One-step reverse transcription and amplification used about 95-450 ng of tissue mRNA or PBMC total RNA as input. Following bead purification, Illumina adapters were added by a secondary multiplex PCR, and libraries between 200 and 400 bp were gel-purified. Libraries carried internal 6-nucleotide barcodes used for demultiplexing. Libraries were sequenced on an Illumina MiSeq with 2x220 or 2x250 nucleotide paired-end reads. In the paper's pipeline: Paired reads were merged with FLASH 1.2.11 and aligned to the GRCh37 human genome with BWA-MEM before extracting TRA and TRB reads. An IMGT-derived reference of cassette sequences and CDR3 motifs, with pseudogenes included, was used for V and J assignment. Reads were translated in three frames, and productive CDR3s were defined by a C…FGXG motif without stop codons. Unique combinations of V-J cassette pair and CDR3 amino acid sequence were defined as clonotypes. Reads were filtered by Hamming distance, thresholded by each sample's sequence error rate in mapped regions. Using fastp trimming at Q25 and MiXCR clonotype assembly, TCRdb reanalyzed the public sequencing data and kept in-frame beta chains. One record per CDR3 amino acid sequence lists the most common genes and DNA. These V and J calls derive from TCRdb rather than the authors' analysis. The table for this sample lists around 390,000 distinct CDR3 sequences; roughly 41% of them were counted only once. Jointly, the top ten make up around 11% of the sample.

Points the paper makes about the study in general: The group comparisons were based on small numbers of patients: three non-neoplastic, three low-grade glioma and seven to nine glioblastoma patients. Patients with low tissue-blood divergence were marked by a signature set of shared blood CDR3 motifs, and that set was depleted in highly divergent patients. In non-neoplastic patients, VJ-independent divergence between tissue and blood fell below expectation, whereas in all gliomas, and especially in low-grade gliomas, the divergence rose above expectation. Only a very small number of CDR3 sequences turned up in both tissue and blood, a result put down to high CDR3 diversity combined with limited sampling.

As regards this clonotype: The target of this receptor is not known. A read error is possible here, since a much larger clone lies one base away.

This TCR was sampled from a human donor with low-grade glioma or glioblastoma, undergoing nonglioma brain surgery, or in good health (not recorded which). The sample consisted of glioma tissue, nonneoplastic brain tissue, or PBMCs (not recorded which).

The nucleotide sequence reads TGTGCCAGCAGTGTAACAGGAGACAATGAGCGGTTCTTC. This codes for CASSVTGDNERFF. The sequence links TRBV6-1 to TRBJ2-1; perhaps TRBD1 is the D gene, with 5 bases matching. The CDR3 measures 13 amino acids from cysteine to phenylalanine. Solely the CDR3 DNA is kept, with 39 bases framed from the first base. As encoded in the germline V gene, CDR1 is MNHNS while CDR2 is SASEGT.